The sequence of this T cell receptor beta chain was determined in a study of shared clonotypes between healthy human individuals. Study as a whole: The donor group consisted of two women and three men, aged 18 to 49. Study results and caveats: Non-shared clonotypes had lower generation probabilities than those shared by all four donors.

Produced via immunoSEQ multiplex PCR; TCRdb's table is partial and in-frame only. The sample consists of 600,000 or so clones, approximately 96% of them appearing once. As concerns this clone: Antigen: not known.

The naive CD8 population came from CD45RO-negative cells selected for CCR7, without terminally differentiated effector memory CD45RA+ cells. Germline V gives CDR1 SEHNR, CDR2 FQNEAQ (reference sequence). The CDR3 extends over 12 amino acids. Trimming took off 4 bases at V and 7 bases at J, with 11 bases between the two ends. This chain uses TRBV7-9 with TRBJ2-7; D is possibly TRBD1 (6 bases). This TCR derives from a woman in her 30s in good health. The sample consisted of naive CD8+ T cells sorted from blood. CDR3 nucleotides: TGTGCCAGCAGCTCAGGGGCATGGGAGCAGTACTTC. Its protein is CASSSGAWEQYF.